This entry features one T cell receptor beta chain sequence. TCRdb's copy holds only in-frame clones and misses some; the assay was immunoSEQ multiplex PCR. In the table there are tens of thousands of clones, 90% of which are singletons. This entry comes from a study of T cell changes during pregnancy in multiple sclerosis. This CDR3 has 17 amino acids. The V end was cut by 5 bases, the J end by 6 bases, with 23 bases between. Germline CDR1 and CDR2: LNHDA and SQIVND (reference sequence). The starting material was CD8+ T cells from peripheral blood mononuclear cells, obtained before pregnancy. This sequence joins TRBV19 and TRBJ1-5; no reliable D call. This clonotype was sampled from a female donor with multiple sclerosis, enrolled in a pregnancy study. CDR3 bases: TGTGCCAGTAGTGCGGGCATCAGGACCGCTACCTTTCAGCCCCAGCATTTT. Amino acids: CASSAGIRTATFQPQHF.